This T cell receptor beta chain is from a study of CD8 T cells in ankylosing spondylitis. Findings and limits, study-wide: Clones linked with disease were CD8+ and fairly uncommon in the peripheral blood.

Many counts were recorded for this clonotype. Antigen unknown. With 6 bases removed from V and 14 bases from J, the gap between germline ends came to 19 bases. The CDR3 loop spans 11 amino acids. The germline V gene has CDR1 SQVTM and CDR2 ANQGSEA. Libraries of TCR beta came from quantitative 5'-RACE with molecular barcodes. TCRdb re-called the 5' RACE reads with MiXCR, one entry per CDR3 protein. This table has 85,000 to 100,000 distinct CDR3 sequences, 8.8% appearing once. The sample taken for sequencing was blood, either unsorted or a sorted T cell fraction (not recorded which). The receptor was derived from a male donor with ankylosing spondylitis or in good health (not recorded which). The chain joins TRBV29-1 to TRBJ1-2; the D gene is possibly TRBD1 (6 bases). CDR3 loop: CSVENRAPRTF. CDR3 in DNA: TGCAGCGTAGAGAACAGGGCGCCGAGGACCTTC.